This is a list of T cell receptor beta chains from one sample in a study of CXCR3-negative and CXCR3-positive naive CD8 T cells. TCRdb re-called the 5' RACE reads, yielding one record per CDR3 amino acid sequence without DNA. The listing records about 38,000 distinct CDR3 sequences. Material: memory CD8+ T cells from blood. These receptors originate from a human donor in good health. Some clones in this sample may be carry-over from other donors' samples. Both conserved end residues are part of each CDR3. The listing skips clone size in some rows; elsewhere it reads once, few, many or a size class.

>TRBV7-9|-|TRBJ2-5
CASSPAWGTQETQYF
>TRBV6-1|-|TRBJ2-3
CASLKSTSGGFSTDTQYF
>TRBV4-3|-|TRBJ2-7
CASSQATIYEQYF
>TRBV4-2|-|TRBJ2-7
CASSQDSVLAEYEQYF
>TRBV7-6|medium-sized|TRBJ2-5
CASSLERSLQETQYF
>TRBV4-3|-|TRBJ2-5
CASSQDGDRDETQYF
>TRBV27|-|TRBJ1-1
CASSLSPQVEAFF
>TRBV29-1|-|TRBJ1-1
CSVEGSYRETAFF
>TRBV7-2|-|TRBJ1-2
CASSQWGDRGYTF
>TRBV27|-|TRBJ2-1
CASSLPPGAGGPREQFF
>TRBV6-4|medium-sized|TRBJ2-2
CASSDSGTGELFF
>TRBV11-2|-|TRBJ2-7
CASSLGSVFPANEQYF
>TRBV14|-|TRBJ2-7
CASSPARGSYEQYF
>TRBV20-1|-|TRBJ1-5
CSARDSAGRQPQHF
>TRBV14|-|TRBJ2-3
CASSRGEQAADTQYF
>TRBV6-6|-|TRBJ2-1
CAATGGLWYEQFF
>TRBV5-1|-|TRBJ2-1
CASSPDYNEQFF
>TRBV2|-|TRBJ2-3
CASRTTRGPHTDTQYF
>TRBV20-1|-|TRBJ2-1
CSAREEFRSWSYNEQFF
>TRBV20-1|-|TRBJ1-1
CSALRGETEAFF
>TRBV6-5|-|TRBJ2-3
CASSYAVRSTDTQYF
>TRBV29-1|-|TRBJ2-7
CSVEGSRAEQYF
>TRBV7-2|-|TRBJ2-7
CASSLATLGVSNEQYF
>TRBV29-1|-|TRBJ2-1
CSVDFRNEQFF
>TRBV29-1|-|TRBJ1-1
CSVPTGINEAFF
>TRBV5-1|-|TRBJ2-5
CASGEDRNQETQYF
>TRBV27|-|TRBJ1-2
CASSLAGFGNYGYTF
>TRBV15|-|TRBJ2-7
CATSPGEGLDYEQYF
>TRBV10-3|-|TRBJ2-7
CATEDRAYTYEQYF
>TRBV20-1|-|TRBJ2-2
CSARDLGESGELFF
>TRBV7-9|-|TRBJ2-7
CASSGADRVYEQYF
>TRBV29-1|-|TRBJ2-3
CSVHRGLTDTQYF
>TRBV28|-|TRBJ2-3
CASSLWSSGETTDTQYF
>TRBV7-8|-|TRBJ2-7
CASSGGPGQINEQYF
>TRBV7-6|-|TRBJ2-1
CASSLSGLSTSYNEQFF
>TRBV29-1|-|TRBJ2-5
CSVEGGFGQETQYF
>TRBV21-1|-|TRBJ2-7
CASSKDRLAGPWHSSYEQYF